This T cell receptor (beta chain) was observed in a study of cytomegalovirus exposure and HLA in healthy donors. Notes on the study in general: Later analysis revealed greater clonal expansion in HLA-associated TCR beta chains than in equally common others. Researchers catalogued 164 TCR beta chains as cytomegalovirus-associated. In a later analysis, HLA-C alleles had the fewest associated TCRs, DRB1 alleles the most. Certain sequence variants were highly shared and formed a cluster, and this cluster was likely a sequencing artifact.

This clone was seen a few times. What it recognizes is unknown. Germline-derived CDR1 and CDR2 are SGHDT and YYEEEE. V trimming: 4 bases; J trimming: 8 bases; junction bases outside the gene matches: 11. CDR3 length: 15 amino acids. PCR was performed using 60 Vbeta and 13 Jbeta primers. The repertoire was sequenced with immunoSEQ multiplex PCR; TCRdb's copy has only in-frame clones and lacks some. This sample has 90,000 to 140,000 clones, with approximately 84% found just once. The sequence was obtained from a male donor in good health and CMV-seronegative. The source material was PBMCs. V gene TRBV5-6 combines with J gene TRBJ1-4, with TRBD1 identical over 7 bases. DNA for the CDR3: TGTGCCAGCAGCGCTCCGGGACGAGGGGGCGAAAAACTGTTTTTT. Translating it yields CASSAPGRGGEKLFF. Variable domain in full (rest from reference TRBV5-6 and TRBJ1-4): DAGVTQSPTHLIKTRGQQVTLRCSPKSGHDTVSWYQQALGQGPQFIFQYYEEEERQRGNFPDRFSGHQFPNYSSELNVNALLLGDSALYLCASSAPGRGGEKLFFGSGTQLSVL.